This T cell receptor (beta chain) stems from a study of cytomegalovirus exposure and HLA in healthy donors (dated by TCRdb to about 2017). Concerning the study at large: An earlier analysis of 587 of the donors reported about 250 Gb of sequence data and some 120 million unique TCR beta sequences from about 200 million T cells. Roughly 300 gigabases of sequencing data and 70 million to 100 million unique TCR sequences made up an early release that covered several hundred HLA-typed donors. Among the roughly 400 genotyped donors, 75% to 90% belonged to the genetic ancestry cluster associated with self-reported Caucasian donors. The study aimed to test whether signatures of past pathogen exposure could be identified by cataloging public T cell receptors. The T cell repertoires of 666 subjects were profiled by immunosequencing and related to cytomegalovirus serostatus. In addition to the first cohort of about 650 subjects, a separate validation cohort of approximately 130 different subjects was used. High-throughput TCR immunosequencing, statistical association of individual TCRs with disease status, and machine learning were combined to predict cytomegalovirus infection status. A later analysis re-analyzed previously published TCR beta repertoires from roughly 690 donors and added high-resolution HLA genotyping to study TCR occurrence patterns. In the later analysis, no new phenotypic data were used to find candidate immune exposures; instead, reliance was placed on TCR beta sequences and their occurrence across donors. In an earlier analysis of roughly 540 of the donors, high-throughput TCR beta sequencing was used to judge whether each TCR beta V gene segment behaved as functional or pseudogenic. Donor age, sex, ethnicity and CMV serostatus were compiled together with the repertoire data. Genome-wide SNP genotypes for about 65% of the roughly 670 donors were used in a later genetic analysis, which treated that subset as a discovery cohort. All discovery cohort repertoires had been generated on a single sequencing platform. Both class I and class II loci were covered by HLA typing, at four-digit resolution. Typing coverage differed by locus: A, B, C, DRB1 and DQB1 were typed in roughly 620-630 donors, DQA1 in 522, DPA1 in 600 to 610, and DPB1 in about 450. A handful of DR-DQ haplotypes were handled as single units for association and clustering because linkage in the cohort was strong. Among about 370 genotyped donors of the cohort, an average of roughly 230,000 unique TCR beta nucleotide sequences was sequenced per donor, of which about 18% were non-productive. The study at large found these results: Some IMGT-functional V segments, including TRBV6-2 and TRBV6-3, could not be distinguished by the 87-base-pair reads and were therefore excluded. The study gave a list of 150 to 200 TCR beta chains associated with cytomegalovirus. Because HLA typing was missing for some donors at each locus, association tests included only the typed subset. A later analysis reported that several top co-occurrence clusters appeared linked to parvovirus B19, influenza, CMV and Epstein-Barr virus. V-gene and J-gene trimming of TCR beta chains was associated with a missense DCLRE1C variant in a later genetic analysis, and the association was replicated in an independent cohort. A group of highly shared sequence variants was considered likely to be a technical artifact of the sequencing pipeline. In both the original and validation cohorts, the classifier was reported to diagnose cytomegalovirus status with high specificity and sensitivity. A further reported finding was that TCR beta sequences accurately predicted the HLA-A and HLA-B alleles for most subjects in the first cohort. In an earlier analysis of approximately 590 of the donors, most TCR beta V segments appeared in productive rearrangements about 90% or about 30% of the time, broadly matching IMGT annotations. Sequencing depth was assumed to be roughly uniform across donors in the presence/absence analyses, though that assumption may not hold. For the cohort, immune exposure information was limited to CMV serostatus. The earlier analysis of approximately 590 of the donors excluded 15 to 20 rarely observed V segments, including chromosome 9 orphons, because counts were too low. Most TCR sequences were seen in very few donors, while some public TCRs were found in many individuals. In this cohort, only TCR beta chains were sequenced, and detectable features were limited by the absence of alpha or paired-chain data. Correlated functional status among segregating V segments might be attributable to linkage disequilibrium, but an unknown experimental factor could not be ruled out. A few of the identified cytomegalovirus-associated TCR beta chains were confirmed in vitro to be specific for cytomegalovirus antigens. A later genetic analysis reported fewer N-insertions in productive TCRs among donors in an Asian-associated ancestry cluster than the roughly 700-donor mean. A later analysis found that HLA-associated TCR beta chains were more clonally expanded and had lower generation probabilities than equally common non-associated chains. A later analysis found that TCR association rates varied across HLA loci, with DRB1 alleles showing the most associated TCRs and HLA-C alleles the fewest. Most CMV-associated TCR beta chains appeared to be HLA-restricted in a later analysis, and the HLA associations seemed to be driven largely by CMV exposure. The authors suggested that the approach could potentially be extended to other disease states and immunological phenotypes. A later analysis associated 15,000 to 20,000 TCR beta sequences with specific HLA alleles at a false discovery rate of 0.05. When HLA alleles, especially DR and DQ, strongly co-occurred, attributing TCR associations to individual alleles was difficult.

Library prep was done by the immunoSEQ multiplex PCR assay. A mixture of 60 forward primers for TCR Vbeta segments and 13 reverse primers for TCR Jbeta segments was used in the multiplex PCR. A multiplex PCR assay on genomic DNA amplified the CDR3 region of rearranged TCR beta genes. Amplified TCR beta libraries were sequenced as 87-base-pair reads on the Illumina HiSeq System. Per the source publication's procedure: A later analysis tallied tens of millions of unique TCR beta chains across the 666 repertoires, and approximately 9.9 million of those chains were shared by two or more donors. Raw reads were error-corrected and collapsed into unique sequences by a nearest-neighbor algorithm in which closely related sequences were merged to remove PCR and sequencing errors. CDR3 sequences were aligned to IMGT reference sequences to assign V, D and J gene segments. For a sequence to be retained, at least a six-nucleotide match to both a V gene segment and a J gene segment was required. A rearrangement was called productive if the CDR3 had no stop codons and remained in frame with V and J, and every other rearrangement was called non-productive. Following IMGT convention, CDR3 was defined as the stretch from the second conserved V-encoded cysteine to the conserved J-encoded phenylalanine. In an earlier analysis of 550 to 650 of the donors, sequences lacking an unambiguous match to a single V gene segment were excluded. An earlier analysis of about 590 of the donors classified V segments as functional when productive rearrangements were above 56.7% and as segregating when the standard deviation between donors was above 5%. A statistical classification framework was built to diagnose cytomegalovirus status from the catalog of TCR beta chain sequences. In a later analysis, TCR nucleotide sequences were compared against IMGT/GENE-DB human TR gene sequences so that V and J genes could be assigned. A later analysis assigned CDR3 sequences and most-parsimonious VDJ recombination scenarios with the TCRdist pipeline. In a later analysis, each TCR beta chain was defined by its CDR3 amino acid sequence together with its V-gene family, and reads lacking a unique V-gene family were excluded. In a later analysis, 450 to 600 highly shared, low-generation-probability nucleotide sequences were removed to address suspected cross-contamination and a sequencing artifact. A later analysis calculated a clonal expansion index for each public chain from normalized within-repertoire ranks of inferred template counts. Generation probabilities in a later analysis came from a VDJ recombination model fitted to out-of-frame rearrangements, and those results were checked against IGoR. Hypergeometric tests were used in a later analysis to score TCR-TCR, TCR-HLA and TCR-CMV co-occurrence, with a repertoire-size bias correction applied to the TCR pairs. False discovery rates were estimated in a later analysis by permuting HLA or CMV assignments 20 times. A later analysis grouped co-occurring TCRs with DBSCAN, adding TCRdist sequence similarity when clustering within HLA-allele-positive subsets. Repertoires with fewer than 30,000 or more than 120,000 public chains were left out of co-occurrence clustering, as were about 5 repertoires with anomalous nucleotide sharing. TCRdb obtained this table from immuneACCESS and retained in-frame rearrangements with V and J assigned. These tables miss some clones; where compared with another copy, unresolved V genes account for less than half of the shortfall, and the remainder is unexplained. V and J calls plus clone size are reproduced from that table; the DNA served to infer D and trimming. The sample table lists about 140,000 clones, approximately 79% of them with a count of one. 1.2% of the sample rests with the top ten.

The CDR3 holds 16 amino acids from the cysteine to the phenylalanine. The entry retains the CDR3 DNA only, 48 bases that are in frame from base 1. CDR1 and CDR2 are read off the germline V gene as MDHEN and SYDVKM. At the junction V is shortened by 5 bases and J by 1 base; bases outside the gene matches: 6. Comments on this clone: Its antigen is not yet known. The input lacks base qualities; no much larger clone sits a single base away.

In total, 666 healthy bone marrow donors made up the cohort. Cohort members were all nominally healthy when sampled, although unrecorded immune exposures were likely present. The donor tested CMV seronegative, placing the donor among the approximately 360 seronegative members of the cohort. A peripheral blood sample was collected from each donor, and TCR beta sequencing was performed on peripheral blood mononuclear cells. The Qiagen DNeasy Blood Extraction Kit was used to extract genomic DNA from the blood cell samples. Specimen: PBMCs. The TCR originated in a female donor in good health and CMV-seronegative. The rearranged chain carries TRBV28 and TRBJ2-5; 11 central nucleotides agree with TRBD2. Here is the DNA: TGTGCCAGCAGTAATACTAGCGGGAGAACCCAAGAGACCCAGTACTTC. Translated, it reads CASSNTSGRTQETQYF.